These T cell receptor beta chains were read from a single sample in a study of cytomegalovirus exposure and HLA in healthy donors. This table comes from immunoSEQ multiplex PCR, and its TCRdb copy is limited to in-frame clones, with some not included. The sample has 90,000 to 110,000 clones, 76% seen once. The sample taken for sequencing was PBMCs. All receptors come from a man in his forties in good health and CMV-seropositive. Each CDR3 is given with its conserved first and last residue. The D gene is left open where the match is weak. Size tells how often a clone was seen (once, few, many) or the class of an expanded clone, and some rows leave it out.

d_gene: .
abundance: .
j_gene: TRBJ2-1
v_gene: TRBV10-1
CDR3aa: CASSESGRASSYNEQFF
CDR3nt: TGCGCCAGCAGTGAATCCGGCAGGGCGAGCTCCTACAATGAGCAGTTCTTC

d_gene: .
abundance: .
j_gene: TRBJ2-1
v_gene: TRBV7-9
CDR3aa: CASSPGGRNEQFF
CDR3nt: TGTGCCAGCAGCCCTGGGGGGAGGAATGAGCAGTTCTTC

d_gene: .
abundance: few
j_gene: TRBJ2-3
v_gene: TRBV11-3
CDR3aa: CASSLGQVTDTQYF
CDR3nt: TGTGCCAGCAGCTTAGGACAGGTCACAGATACGCAGTATTTT

d_gene: .
abundance: once
j_gene: TRBJ2-2
v_gene: TRBV7-2
CDR3aa: CASSEKRSTGELFF
CDR3nt: TGTGCCAGCAGCGAAAAGAGGAGCACCGGGGAGCTGTTTTTT

d_gene: TRBD1
abundance: .
j_gene: TRBJ2-5
v_gene: TRBV19
CDR3aa: CASSTRGTGQETQYF
CDR3nt: TGTGCCAGTAGTACCCGCGGGACAGGGCAAGAGACCCAGTACTTC

d_gene: TRBD2
abundance: .
j_gene: TRBJ2-3
v_gene: TRBV7-6
CDR3aa: CASSWGLAGGTDTQYF
CDR3nt: TGTGCCAGCAGCTGGGGACTAGCGGGAGGGACAGATACGCAGTATTTT

d_gene: TRBD1
abundance: .
j_gene: TRBJ2-3
v_gene: TRBV7-2
CDR3aa: CASSFLGQGAGDTQYF
CDR3nt: TGTGCCAGCAGCTTTCTAGGACAGGGGGCAGGAGATACGCAGTATTTT

d_gene: .
abundance: few
j_gene: TRBJ2-6
v_gene: TRBV27
CDR3aa: CASSQGWSSGANVLTF
CDR3nt: TGTGCCAGCAGTCAAGGTTGGAGCTCTGGGGCCAACGTCCTGACTTTC

d_gene: TRBD1
abundance: once
j_gene: TRBJ1-1
v_gene: TRBV5-5
CDR3aa: CASRPGQGRTFF
CDR3nt: TGTGCCAGCAGGCCAGGACAGGGGAGGACTTTCTTT

d_gene: .
abundance: once
j_gene: TRBJ1-3
v_gene: TRBV27
CDR3aa: CASSSTGDSLGNTIYF
CDR3nt: TGTGCCAGCAGTTCTACAGGAGATTCGCTTGGAAACACCATATATTTT

d_gene: .
abundance: .
j_gene: TRBJ2-3
v_gene: TRBV9
CDR3aa: CASTPVGGAGTDTQYF
CDR3nt: TGTGCCAGCACCCCAGTGGGGGGGGCCGGCACAGATACGCAGTATTTT

d_gene: .
abundance: .
j_gene: TRBJ2-2
v_gene: TRBV9
CDR3aa: CASSPRDPYTGELFF
CDR3nt: TGTGCCAGCAGCCCCCGGGATCCTTACACCGGGGAGCTGTTTTTT

d_gene: .
abundance: .
j_gene: TRBJ1-5
v_gene: TRBV5-1
CDR3aa: CASSLGSDQPQHF
CDR3nt: TGCGCCAGCAGCCTCGGGTCCGATCAGCCCCAGCATTTT

d_gene: .
abundance: .
j_gene: TRBJ2-4
v_gene: TRBV30
CDR3aa: CAWSSWVENSQYF
CDR3nt: TGTGCCTGGAGTAGTTGGGTAGAGAACAGTCAGTACTTC

d_gene: .
abundance: .
j_gene: TRBJ2-7
v_gene: TRBV7-2
CDR3aa: CASSPNLPEQYF
CDR3nt: TGTGCCAGCAGCCCCAATCTTCCCGAGCAGTACTTC

d_gene: TRBD1
abundance: .
j_gene: TRBJ2-6
v_gene: TRBV11-3
CDR3aa: CASNVGGSSGANVLTF
CDR3nt: TGTGCCAGCAACGTAGGGGGCAGCTCTGGGGCCAACGTCCTGACTTTC

d_gene: TRBD2
abundance: .
j_gene: TRBJ2-3
v_gene: TRBV5-1
CDR3aa: CASSLAGGTDTQYF
CDR3nt: TGCGCCAGTTCGCTAGCGGGAGGTACAGATACGCAGTATTTT

d_gene: .
abundance: .
j_gene: TRBJ1-1
v_gene: TRBV7-8
CDR3aa: CASTWRETSKNTEAFF
CDR3nt: TGTGCCAGCACATGGAGGGAAACCTCTAAGAACACTGAAGCTTTCTTT

d_gene: TRBD1
abundance: .
j_gene: TRBJ2-3
v_gene: TRBV28
CDR3aa: CASSSGQGHTDTQYF
CDR3nt: TGTGCCAGCAGCTCGGGACAGGGCCACACAGATACGCAGTATTTT

d_gene: .
abundance: .
j_gene: TRBJ2-1
v_gene: TRBV11-3
CDR3aa: CASSPETRGADDEQFF
CDR3nt: TGTGCCAGCAGCCCCGAGACTAGAGGGGCAGATGATGAGCAGTTCTTC

d_gene: .
abundance: .
j_gene: TRBJ1-3
v_gene: TRBV6-1
CDR3aa: CASSEFRFGNTIYF
CDR3nt: TGTGCCAGCAGTGAATTCCGGTTTGGAAACACCATATATTTT

d_gene: TRBD2
abundance: .
j_gene: TRBJ2-7
v_gene: TRBV5-1
CDR3aa: CASGLGGSPYEQYF
CDR3nt: TGCGCCAGCGGCCTAGGCGGGAGCCCCTACGAGCAGTACTTC

d_gene: TRBD1
abundance: .
j_gene: TRBJ1-1
v_gene: TRBV19
CDR3aa: CASSIRSGGSSQAFF
CDR3nt: TGTGCCAGTAGTATTAGGTCAGGGGGTTCTTCGCAAGCTTTCTTT

d_gene: .
abundance: .
j_gene: TRBJ1-2
v_gene: TRBV27
CDR3aa: CASSLKGGRDYGYTF
CDR3nt: TGTGCCAGCAGTTTAAAGGGGGGGCGCGACTATGGCTACACCTTC

d_gene: TRBD1
abundance: few
j_gene: TRBJ1-6
v_gene: TRBV19
CDR3aa: CASTRGNNSPLHF
CDR3nt: TGTGCCAGTACCAGGGGGAATAATTCACCCCTCCACTTT

d_gene: .
abundance: .
j_gene: TRBJ1-4
v_gene: TRBV5-4
CDR3aa: CASSSMGQGGEKLFF
CDR3nt: TGTGCCAGCAGCTCCATGGGCCAGGGAGGTGAAAAACTGTTTTTT

d_gene: .
abundance: .
j_gene: TRBJ1-6
v_gene: TRBV7-8
CDR3aa: CASSLLRGDSPLHF
CDR3nt: TGTGCCAGCAGCTTATTGCGGGGAGATTCACCCCTCCACTTT

d_gene: TRBD1
abundance: once
j_gene: TRBJ2-7
v_gene: TRBV4-1
CDR3aa: CASSKGTGSYEQYF
CDR3nt: TGCGCCAGCAGCAAAGGGACAGGTAGCTACGAGCAGTACTTC

d_gene: TRBD2
abundance: .
j_gene: TRBJ2-7
v_gene: TRBV30
CDR3aa: CAWDNGGIDEQYF
CDR3nt: TGTGCCTGGGATAACGGGGGGATTGACGAGCAGTACTTC

d_gene: .
abundance: .
j_gene: TRBJ1-6
v_gene: TRBV6-5
CDR3aa: CASSYQGNSPLHF
CDR3nt: TGTGCCAGCAGTTACCAGGGTAATTCACCCCTCCACTTT

d_gene: .
abundance: .
j_gene: TRBJ1-1
v_gene: TRBV14
CDR3aa: CASSQASQLLTEAFF
CDR3nt: TGTGCCAGCAGCCAAGCCTCACAGTTGCTTACTGAAGCTTTCTTT

d_gene: .
abundance: few
j_gene: TRBJ2-5
v_gene: TRBV5-4
CDR3aa: CASTDAGFRQETQYF
CDR3nt: TGTGCCAGCACCGATGCAGGGTTTCGACAAGAGACCCAGTACTTC

d_gene: .
abundance: .
j_gene: TRBJ2-7
v_gene: TRBV18
CDR3aa: CASSPATTRGYEQYF
CDR3nt: TGTGCCAGCTCACCCGCAACCACAAGAGGTTACGAGCAGTACTTC

d_gene: TRBD1
abundance: .
j_gene: TRBJ1-2
v_gene: TRBV29-1
CDR3aa: CSVTGGKYYGYTF
CDR3nt: TGCAGCGTGACAGGGGGCAAATACTATGGCTACACCTTC

d_gene: TRBD1
abundance: few
j_gene: TRBJ1-3
v_gene: TRBV4-2
CDR3aa: CASSHPDRVGNTIYF
CDR3nt: TGTGCCAGCAGCCACCCCGACAGGGTTGGAAACACCATATATTTT

d_gene: TRBD1
abundance: .
j_gene: TRBJ2-3
v_gene: TRBV11-2
CDR3aa: CASSSQDRGRSDTQYF
CDR3nt: TGTGCCAGCAGCTCCCAGGACAGGGGGCGATCAGATACGCAGTATTTT

d_gene: .
abundance: .
j_gene: TRBJ1-2
v_gene: TRBV6-5
CDR3aa: CASSSTDRMGGYTF
CDR3nt: TGTGCCAGCAGTTCCACTGACAGAATGGGTGGCTACACCTTC

d_gene: .
abundance: .
j_gene: TRBJ1-2
v_gene: TRBV7-2
CDR3aa: CASSLISVPLYGYTF
CDR3nt: TGTGCCAGCAGCTTAATCTCTGTCCCTCTCTATGGCTACACCTTC

d_gene: TRBD2
abundance: .
j_gene: TRBJ2-3
v_gene: TRBV28
CDR3aa: CASKMGGADTQYF
CDR3nt: TGTGCCAGCAAAATGGGGGGGGCAGATACGCAGTATTTT

d_gene: TRBD1
abundance: few
j_gene: TRBJ2-3
v_gene: TRBV4-1
CDR3aa: CASSRSGQGSDTQYF
CDR3nt: TGCGCCAGCAGCCGGAGCGGACAGGGGTCAGATACGCAGTATTTT

d_gene: .
abundance: .
j_gene: TRBJ2-1
v_gene: TRBV7-9
CDR3aa: CASSLTGPLHEQFF
CDR3nt: TGTGCCAGCAGCCTGACAGGTCCCCTACATGAGCAGTTCTTC